Listed here are 24 T cell receptor beta chains from one sample, sequenced in a study of PD-1 blockade in classical Hodgkin lymphoma. Time point described: cycle 4 day 1 (C4D1), after about 6 weeks of nivolumab. Patients all relapsed after autologous stem cell transplantation, and there was variation in brentuximab vedotin exposure. Purification of CD4+ T cells from thawed PBMCs was achieved by magnetic negative selection. Sequencing was performed with immunoSEQ multiplex PCR; in TCRdb, only in-frame clones are kept and a portion is missing. This sample carries over 10,000 clones, about 88% of them seen once, and the ten largest clones take around 0.92%. The sample was CD4+ T cells from blood, taken before the fourth cycle of nivolumab. Source of these receptors: a human donor with classical Hodgkin lymphoma.

This rearrangement joins TRBV25-1 to TRBJ2-3; D gene unclear. V was trimmed by 3 bases and J by 0 bases, leaving 10 bases between them. Germline CDR1 reads MGHDK; CDR2 reads SYGVNS. The CDR3 consists of 15 residues. In DNA, the CDR3 is TGTGCCAGCAGTGATGGTCGGCGGAGCACAGATACGCAGTATTTT. Translating gives CASSDGRRSTDTQYF.

The gene calls are TRBV15 and TRBJ1-6; D call uncertain. Trimming shortened V by 5 bases and J by 8 bases, and 16 bases separated the two germline ends. There are 15 residues in the CDR3. The germline V gene encodes CDR1 LNHNV and CDR2 YYDKDF (reference sequence). The CDR3 sequence: CATSLSGPDHSPLHF. The CDR3 DNA is TGTGCCACCAGCTTATCCGGGCCCGATCATTCACCCCTCCACTTT.

This clone was seen once. This chain connects TRBV2 to TRBJ2-5; D not resolved. V shed 3 bases and J shed 4 bases, with 6 bases lying between them. Per germline, CDR1 SNHLY and CDR2 FYNNEI. The CDR3 sequence is 12 residues long. CDR3 in DNA: TGTGCCAGCAGTGAGCGGAGAGAGACCCAGTACTTC. Amino acids: CASSERRETQYF.

The chain employs TRBV28 and TRBJ2-6; 7 bases are shared with TRBD1. Per germline, CDR1 MDHEN and CDR2 SYDVKM. Unmatched junction bases numbered 5, after V lost 6 bases and J lost 3 bases. This CDR3 has 15 residues. The CDR3 loop is CASSPTGFGANVLTF. CDR3 DNA sequence: TGTGCCAGCAGCCCGACAGGGTTTGGGGCCAACGTCCTGACTTTC. The full variable domain, completed using reference TRBV28 and TRBJ2-6, is DVKVTQSSRYLVKRTGEKVFLECVQDMDHENMFWYRQDPGLGLRLIYFSYDVKMKEKGDIPEGYSVSREKKERFSLILESASTNQTSMYLCASSPTGFGANVLTFGAGSRLTVL.

V and J are TRBV5-5 and TRBJ1-2; D is possibly TRBD1 (5 bases). CDR1 is SGHKS, CDR2 YYEKEE, per germline (reference sequence). Trimming took off 0 bases at V and 8 bases at J, with 14 bases between the two ends. The CDR3 extends over 14 amino acids. CDR3 sequence reads: CASSLAVGEVGYTF. The DNA of the CDR3 is TGTGCCAGCAGCTTGGCTGTGGGGGAAGTCGGCTACACCTTC.

V usage is TRBV18 and J usage is TRBJ2-5, with 8 nucleotides matching TRBD2. J was trimmed by 5 bases and V by 1 base; bases with no gene match: 6. CDR3 size: 15 residues. CDR1 and CDR2 from the germline V gene are KGHSH and LQKENI. The CDR3 reads CASSPRREAPETQYF. The CDR3 bases are TGTGCCAGCTCACCACGGCGGGAGGCCCCGGAGACCCAGTACTTC.

V gene TRBV19 combines with J gene TRBJ2-1, with 9 bases fitting TRBD2. The trim removed 5 bases at V and 8 bases at J, leaving 7 bases unmatched. Germline V lookup: CDR1 LNHDA, CDR2 SQIVND (reference sequence). This CDR3 has 14 amino acids. CDR3 residues: CASSPWIAGDEQFF. The DNA of the CDR3 is TGTGCCAGTAGTCCTTGGATAGCGGGAGATGAGCAGTTCTTC.

The rearrangement links TRBV27 to TRBJ2-7; 9 bases are a match to TRBD2. J was trimmed by 5 bases and V by 5 bases; bases with no gene match: 10. In germline, CDR1 is MNHEY, CDR2 SMNVEV (reference sequence). This CDR3 region has 15 residues. CDR3 protein: CASSAEAGGSNEQYF. CDR3 in DNA: TGTGCCAGCAGTGCCGAAGCGGGAGGATCCAACGAGCAGTACTTC.

The rearrangement uses TRBV19 and TRBJ1-3; D remains unclear. The germline V and J ends were trimmed by 9 bases and 5 bases, with 5 bases remaining between them. The CDR3 spans 10 residues. Germline loops: CDR1 LNHDA, CDR2 SQIVND (reference sequence). CDR3 sequence (DNA): TGTGCCAGCGAAAGAAACACCATATATTTT. Translation gives CASERNTIYF.

V usage is TRBV19 and J usage is TRBJ2-7, with TRBD2 matching over 11 bases. CDR3 length: 16 amino acids. After removal of 5 bases from V and 7 bases from J, the junction contained 13 bases not matched to a gene. Germline loops: CDR1 LNHDA, CDR2 SQIVND (reference sequence). The CDR3 here is CASSSLGALAGDEQYF. CDR3 in DNA: TGTGCCAGTAGTTCTTTAGGTGCACTAGCGGGAGATGAGCAGTACTTC.

The count of this clone is one. V is TRBV11-2 and J is TRBJ1-1; the D is unclear. Germline-derived CDR1 and CDR2 are SGHAT and FQNNGV. The CDR3 length is 14 residues. With 2 bases removed from V and 1 base from J, the gap between germline ends came to 8 bases. CDR3 coding DNA: TGTGCCAGCAGCTTATTATGGGGGAACACTGAAGCTTTCTTT. Translated, it gives CASSLLWGNTEAFF.

This chain links TRBV9 with TRBJ2-1; D might be TRBD2 (6 bases). This CDR3 has 14 amino acids. Trimming cost V 5 bases and J 5 bases, with 14 bases left between them. From germline, CDR1 is SGDLS and CDR2 YYNGEE. CDR3 in amino acids: CASSVVGGDNEQFF. The CDR3, as DNA: TGTGCCAGCAGTGTTGTGGGGGGAGACAATGAGCAGTTCTTC.

The rearrangement joins TRBV28 to TRBJ2-5; 12 bases align to TRBD1. Germline-derived CDR1 and CDR2 are MDHEN and SYDVKM. V lost 6 bases, J lost 5 bases, and 13 bases stayed unmatched. The CDR3 has 17 residues. CDR3 bases: TGTGCCAGCAGCTATGGGACAGGGGGCATTGGTGTTGAGACCCAGTACTTC. Translation gives CASSYGTGGIGVETQYF.

This chain links TRBV6-4 with TRBJ1-2; TRBD1 might be the D (5 bases). Deletions cut 6 bases from V and 2 bases from J, with 13 bases between. The germline gives CDR1 MRHNA, CDR2 SNTAGT. The CDR3 spans 14 residues. In DNA, the CDR3 is TGTGCCAGCAGACCAGGGACTGAGAACTATGGCTACACCTTC. Protein sequence: CASRPGTENYGYTF.

The J gene is TRBJ2-3, the V gene TRBV7-9; TRBD2 matches 11 bases. There are 17 residues in the CDR3. Trimming removed 2 bases from V and 4 bases from J; junction bases left unmatched: 8. The germline V gene has CDR1 SEHNR and CDR2 FQNEAQ (reference sequence). CDR3 nucleotides: TGTGCCAGCAGCTTATCGGGCCTAGCGGGGGGTTCAGATACGCAGTATTTT. It yields the protein CASSLSGLAGGSDTQYF.

This clone showed up just once. The chain couples TRBV5-4 to TRBJ2-7; 9 bases are a match to TRBD1. The CDR3 consists of 15 residues. V gave up 4 bases and J gave up 2 bases; unmatched junction bases: 7. Germline values: CDR1 SGHNT, CDR2 YYREEE (reference sequence). CDR3 amino acids: CASSASGTGPYEQYF. DNA for the CDR3: TGTGCCAGCAGCGCATCCGGGACAGGGCCCTACGAGCAGTACTTC.

Comment on this clone: A junction end diverges from the germline sequence, so it may reflect a read error. The chain carries TRBV29-1 and TRBJ2-3; 9 bases map to TRBD2. In germline, CDR1 is SQVTM, CDR2 ANQGSEA. This CDR3 contains 13 residues. The CDR3 loop reads CTTSGASTDTQYF. In DNA form, the CDR3 reads TGTACGACTAGCGGCGCTAGCACAGATACGCAGTATTTT.

The CDR3 loop reads CASSSPRGQMNTEAFF. The CDR3 region has the DNA TGCGCCAGCAGCTCCCCCCGGGGACAGATGAACACTGAAGCTTTCTTT. The rearrangement joins TRBV5-1 to TRBJ1-1; 7 bases align to TRBD1. CDR3 length equals 16 residues. With V trimmed by 3 bases and J by 0 bases, 8 bases remained unmatched. Germline loops: CDR1 SGHRS, CDR2 YFSETQ.

The chain links TRBV28 to TRBJ2-5, with D perhaps TRBD1 or TRBD2 (7 bases each). Germline assignment: CDR1 MDHEN and CDR2 SYDVKM. V lost 5 bases to trimming and J lost 3 bases, with 13 bases between them. The CDR3 sequence is 14 residues long. Here the CDR3 DNA reads TGTGCCAGCAGTCCAGGGGGGGTAAAAGAGACCCAGTACTTC. This gives the protein CASSPGGVKETQYF.

The chain uses TRBV27 and TRBJ1-1; a weak D match, TRBD1 (6 bases). V dropped 5 bases and J dropped 4 bases, with 17 bases sitting between them. The CDR3 has 15 amino acids. CDR1 and CDR2 (germline): MNHEY, SMNVEV (reference sequence). The CDR3 is CASSAYRVGGTEAFF. In DNA form, the CDR3 reads TGTGCCAGCAGTGCTTACAGGGTCGGGGGCACTGAAGCTTTCTTT.

This chain links TRBV2 with TRBJ2-7; 9 bases fit TRBD1. Germline loops: CDR1 SNHLY, CDR2 FYNNEI. V dropped 1 base and J dropped 2; count of bases not matched to a gene: 3. The CDR3 covers 15 residues. CDR3 region: CASSEGGTGTYEQYF. For the CDR3, the DNA is TGTGCCAGCAGTGAAGGTGGGACAGGGACCTACGAGCAGTACTTC. Supplemented by reference TRBV2 and TRBJ2-7, the full variable domain reads EPEVTQTPSHQVTQMGQEVILRCVPISNHLYFYWYRQILGQKVEFLVSFYNNEISEKSEIFDDQFSVERPDGSNFTLKIRSTKLEDSAMYFCASSEGGTGTYEQYFGPGTRLTVT.

The rearrangement joins TRBV4-1 to TRBJ2-7; 8 positions agree with TRBD1. The J segment lost 5 bases and the V segment lost 4 bases, leaving 10 bases of the junction unmatched. Per germline, CDR1 MGHRA and CDR2 YSYEKL. The CDR3 runs to 15 residues. In DNA, the CDR3 is TGCGCCAGCAGCCCCTGGACAGGGATGGATAACGAGCAGTACTTC. It specifies CASSPWTGMDNEQYF.

The chain recombines TRBV18 with TRBJ2-6, with 15 bases lining up with TRBD2. V gave up 3 bases and J gave up 3 bases; unmatched junction bases: 0. CDR1 is KGHSH, CDR2 LQKENI, per germline. The CDR3 extends over 17 amino acids. The CDR3 bases are TGTGCCAGCTCACCGGGACTAGCGGGAGGTGGGGCCAACGTCCTGACTTTC. Translated, it gives CASSPGLAGGGANVLTF.

The chain has TRBV5-1 and TRBJ2-3, with 9 bases fitting TRBD2. V lost 3 bases, J lost 4 bases, and 3 bases stayed unmatched. The CDR3 is 14 amino acids. Germline V gives CDR1 SGHRS, CDR2 YFSETQ. CDR3 sequence (DNA): TGCGCCAGCAGCTCGGGACTAGCCCCAGATACGCAGTATTTT. Protein sequence: CASSSGLAPDTQYF.